The 19 T cell receptor beta chains reported below all come from one sample, sequenced in a study of shared clonotypes between healthy human individuals. Sequencing used immunoSEQ multiplex PCR; TCRdb keeps in-frame clones, though not all of them. The sample has 2 million to 2.5 million clones, about 90% seen once. The material sequenced was naive CD4+ T cells from PBMCs. As to subset: CD45RA+ positively selected. These receptors originate from a man younger than 35 in good health. Some clones in this sample may be carry-over from other donors' samples.

The rearrangement uses TRBV6-1 and TRBJ1-5, with TRBD1 matching 12 bases. The junction had 9 bases not matched to a gene; V was cut back by 6 bases and J by 15 bases. CDR3 length: 13 amino acids. Germline lookup yields CDR1 MNHNS and CDR2 SASEGT. This chain's CDR3 is CASSRDRGPLRHF. Written as DNA, the CDR3 is TGTGCCAGCAGCCGGGACAGGGGGCCCCTGAGGCATTTT.

For this clone: The same CDR3 also results from other DNA sequences found in this sample. The chain recombines TRBV5-1 with TRBJ2-1; D may be TRBD2 (6 bases). This CDR3 is built from 13 residues. The germline gives CDR1 SGHRS, CDR2 YFSETQ. Between the trimmed V and J ends, which lost 7 bases and 3 bases, there was a span of 11 bases. DNA for the CDR3: TGCGCCAGCTCGGCGGGAAGCTACAATGAGCAGTTCTTC. Amino acids: CASSAGSYNEQFF.

The genes are TRBV27 and TRBJ2-2; 9 bases are a match to TRBD2. The CDR3 spans 16 residues. CDR1 and CDR2 from the germline V gene are MNHEY and SMNVEV (reference sequence). Germline trimming cut 2 bases from V and 5 bases from J; bases unmatched to any gene: 6. Written as DNA, the CDR3 is TGTGCCAGCAGTTTAGTAGGCGGGAGGGCTACCGGGGAGCTGTTTTTT. Translating gives CASSLVGGRATGELFF.

Turning to this clone: This CDR3 is also generated by other DNA sequences in the sample. V is TRBV6-5 and J is TRBJ2-7, with D unresolved. Trimming removed 4 bases from V and 2 bases from J, with 9 bases in between. The CDR3 extends over 13 amino acids. The germline CDR1 and CDR2 sequences are MNHEY and SVGAGI. CDR3 loop: CASSSPATYEQYF. For the CDR3, the DNA is TGTGCCAGCAGTTCGCCGGCAACCTACGAGCAGTACTTC.

The chain carries TRBV11-3 and TRBJ2-2, with TRBD1 matching 7 bases. V lost 3 bases and J lost 4; bases outside the gene matches: 5. Per the germline V gene, CDR1 is SGHNT and CDR2 is YENEEA. The CDR3 spans 15 residues. The CDR3 spells CASSFGDSRTGELFF. DNA for the CDR3: TGTGCCAGCAGCTTCGGGGACAGCCGCACCGGGGAGCTGTTTTTT.

The chain employs TRBV29-1 and TRBJ2-7, with D unclear. V lost 5 bases and J 0 bases, leaving 14 bases between the germline ends. The CDR3 sequence is 14 residues long. Germline V CDR1 and CDR2: SQVTM, ANQGSEA. This CDR3 is CSVRRTADSYEQYF. In nucleotides, the CDR3 is TGCAGCGTTCGCAGAACGGCCGACTCCTACGAGCAGTACTTC.

The rearrangement joins TRBV28 to TRBJ2-1, with 12 nucleotides matching TRBD2. Germline V gene sequence: CDR1 MDHEN, CDR2 SYDVKM. The CDR3 is 17 amino acids. The V gene end was trimmed by 6 bases and the J gene end by 0 bases; junction bases not matched to a gene: 6. This chain's CDR3 is CASSLPTSGSSYNEQFF. CDR3 in DNA: TGTGCCAGCAGCCTACCGACTAGCGGGAGCTCCTACAATGAGCAGTTCTTC.

Worth noting for this clone: Different DNA sequences within this sample yield the same CDR3. V usage is TRBV7-3 and J usage is TRBJ2-5, with D possibly matching TRBD1 (6 bases). V was trimmed by 5 bases and J by 2 bases, leaving 15 bases between them. CDR3 length: 15 amino acids. Looked up from germline, CDR1 is SGHTA and CDR2 is FQGTGA. CDR3 region: CASSLIQGRQETQYF. The DNA of the CDR3 is TGTGCCAGCAGCCTCATACAGGGACGGCAAGAGACCCAGTACTTC. The full variable domain, rest sourced from reference TRBV7-3 and TRBJ2-5, is GAGVSQTPSNKVTEKGKYVELRCDPISGHTALYWYRQSLGQGPEFLIYFQGTGAADDSGLPNDRFFAVRPEGSVSTLKIQRTERGDSAVYLCASSLIQGRQETQYFGPGTRLLVL.

For the CDR3, the DNA is TGCGCCAGCAGCCAAGAGACTAGCTATTACAATGAGCAGTTCTTC. It yields the protein CASSQETSYYNEQFF. The chain carries TRBV4-1 and TRBJ2-1; 7 bases line up with TRBD2. The CDR3 covers 15 residues. Germline V CDR1 and CDR2: MGHRA, YSYEKL. J lost 4 bases, V lost 0 bases, and 3 bases had no gene match.

V usage is TRBV6-1 and J usage is TRBJ2-3, with a possible D match to TRBD2 (5 bases). Looked up from germline, CDR1 is MNHNS and CDR2 is SASEGT. The V end lost 7 bases, the J end lost 3 bases, and 11 bases lay between the germline ends. The CDR3 spans 13 residues. The CDR3 DNA is TGTGCCAGCATGGGTCCGGGGACAGATACGCAGTATTTT. The encoded protein is CASMGPGTDTQYF.

V usage is TRBV5-1 and J usage is TRBJ2-3; D is perhaps TRBD1 or TRBD2 (5 bases each). The CDR3 has 17 residues. The V end was cut by 4 bases, the J end by 5 bases, with 23 bases between. Looked up from germline, CDR1 is SGHRS and CDR2 is YFSETQ. The CDR3 DNA is TGCGCCAGCAGCCGTTTAATAGGCAGGGAGATGGAAGATACGCAGTATTTT. Protein sequence: CASSRLIGREMEDTQYF.

The J gene is TRBJ1-1, the V gene TRBV25-1; unclear D gene. The CDR3 totals 13 residues. Trimming cost V 8 bases and J 3 bases, with 13 bases left between them. Per the germline V gene, CDR1 is MGHDK and CDR2 is SYGVNS. The CDR3 here is CASVTPLDTEAFF. The CDR3 nucleotides are TGTGCCAGCGTCACCCCCTTGGACACTGAAGCTTTCTTT.

The chain carries TRBV19 and TRBJ2-6, with TRBD1 matching over 8 bases. The CDR3 covers 14 residues. The V gene end was trimmed by 6 bases and the J gene end by 2 bases; junction bases not matched to a gene: 0. Germline V lookup: CDR1 LNHDA, CDR2 SQIVND (reference sequence). The CDR3 spells CASRDRAGANVLTF. DNA for the CDR3: TGTGCCAGTAGGGACAGGGCTGGGGCCAACGTCCTGACTTTC.

The chain joins TRBV28 to TRBJ2-4, with D unresolved. This CDR3 region has 12 residues. V was trimmed by 3 bases and J by 7 bases, leaving 7 bases between them. Germline V lookup: CDR1 MDHEN, CDR2 SYDVKM. CDR3 DNA: TGTGCCAGCAGTTTTCGTGTGAACATTCAGTACTTC. Translation gives CASSFRVNIQYF.

The chain employs TRBV28 and TRBJ2-4, with D perhaps matching TRBD2 (5 bases). The V end was cut by 4 bases, the J end by 8 bases, with 18 bases between. The germline V gene has CDR1 MDHEN and CDR2 SYDVKM. This CDR3 has 15 amino acids. The CDR3 sequence: CASSSSSAPRDIQYF. For the CDR3, the DNA is TGTGCCAGCAGTTCATCGTCGGCCCCGCGGGACATTCAGTACTTC.

The chain links TRBV5-1 to TRBJ1-1; the match to TRBD1 covers 8 bases. The germline gives CDR1 SGHRS, CDR2 YFSETQ. Trimming took 3 bases from V and 1 from J; bases not matched to a gene: 5. There are 15 residues in the CDR3. The CDR3 sequence: CASSYGQGENTEAFF. CDR3 sequence (DNA): TGCGCCAGCAGCTATGGACAGGGCGAGAACACTGAAGCTTTCTTT.

The J gene is TRBJ1-2, the V gene TRBV30, with 7 bases fitting TRBD1. V lost 4 bases, J lost 7 bases, and 9 bases stayed unmatched. Germline CDR1 and CDR2: GTSNPN and SVGIG (reference sequence). CDR3 length: 13 residues. CDR3 bases: TGTGCCTGGAATCGGGACAGTCTTGGTGGCTACACCTTC. The encoded protein is CAWNRDSLGGYTF.

The chain has TRBV25-1 and TRBJ2-1; TRBD2 agrees at 8 bases. The CDR3 is 16 amino acids. Trimming at V came to 6 bases and at J to 4 bases, leaving 11 bases not matched to a gene. Germline-derived CDR1 and CDR2 are MGHDK and SYGVNS. The CDR3 protein is CASSRTGTRRYNEQFF. CDR3 sequence (DNA): TGTGCCAGCAGCCGCACCGGGACTAGAAGATACAATGAGCAGTTCTTC. The whole variable domain, remainder taken from reference TRBV25-1 and TRBJ2-1, is EADIYQTPRYLVIGTGKKITLECSQTMGHDKMYWYQQDPGMELHLIHYSYGVNSTEKGDLSSESTVSRIRTEHFPLTLESARPSHTSQYLCASSRTGTRRYNEQFFGPGTRLTVL.

The V gene is TRBV4-2, the J gene TRBJ2-7; possible D gene TRBD1, 6 bases. Looked up from germline, CDR1 is LGHNA and CDR2 is YNFKEQ. The CDR3 consists of 14 residues. The V and J ends lost 2 bases and 6 bases respectively, with 14 bases between them. For the CDR3, the DNA is TGTGCCAGCAGCCAAAACCGTCGAGGGGGCGAGCAGTACTTC. This encodes CASSQNRRGGEQYF.